Below are 13 T cell receptor beta chains sequenced from a single sample in a study of blood T cell repertoires in COVID-19. The protocol was immunoSEQ multiplex PCR, while the TCRdb copy is restricted to in-frame clones and leaves out a portion. The sample yields some 500,000 clones, less than 90% seen once. The specimen sequenced was peripheral blood. The receptors come from a woman aged 50 to 65 with COVID-19, enrolled during active disease.

This clone came up a few times. The chain carries TRBV12-3 or TRBV12-4 and TRBJ1-2, with D possibly TRBD1 on 6 matching bases. This CDR3 has 12 amino acids. Trimming took off 6 bases at V and 4 bases at J, with 9 bases between the two ends. CDR3 residues: CASRDSSYGYTF. The CDR3 DNA reads TGTGCCAGCAGGGACAGCTCCTATGGCTACACCTTC.

J is TRBJ1-1 and V is TRBV7-9; the match to TRBD1 covers 7 bases. V lost 1 base, J lost 2 bases, and 1 base stayed unmatched. Germline CDR1 SEHNR, CDR2 FQNEAQ (reference sequence). There are 14 residues in the CDR3. CDR3 sequence reads: CASSLDRGNTEAFF. The CDR3, as DNA: TGTGCCAGCAGCTTAGACAGGGGTAACACTGAAGCTTTCTTT.

The V and J genes are TRBV5-4 and TRBJ1-2; possibly TRBD1 for D (5 bases). V lost 3 bases and J 6 bases, leaving 6 bases between the germline ends. This CDR3 comprises 11 residues. Germline values: CDR1 SGHNT, CDR2 YYREEE (reference sequence). The CDR3 reads CASSWGDGYTF. The CDR3 DNA reads TGTGCCAGCAGCTGGGGGGATGGCTACACCTTC.

The chain combines TRBV29-1 with TRBJ2-1; TRBD2 matches at 11 bases. There are 15 residues in the CDR3. The V and J ends lost 5 bases and 4 bases, in that order; junction bases with no gene match: 7. Per germline, CDR1 SQVTM and CDR2 ANQGSEA. Here the CDR3 DNA reads TGCAGCGTTCGGCTCACTAGCGGGGGATACAATGAGCAGTTCTTC. Residues: CSVRLTSGGYNEQFF.

The chain employs TRBV20-1 and TRBJ1-5; TRBD1 is a possible D gene (6 bases). The V gene's germline CDR1 is DFQATT and CDR2 SNEGSKA (reference sequence). The CDR3 extends over 15 amino acids. Trimming took 3 bases from V and 2 from J, leaving 14 bases between them. The CDR3 region is CSASRQGIGNQPQHF. For the CDR3, the DNA is TGCAGTGCTAGTCGGCAGGGGATCGGCAATCAGCCCCAGCATTTT.

About this clone: The same CDR3 is also encoded by other DNA sequences in this sample. The genes are TRBV30 and TRBJ2-3; no clear D gene. The CDR3 length is 13 residues. V dropped 0 bases and J dropped 3 bases, with 7 bases sitting between them. Per germline, CDR1 GTSNPN and CDR2 SVGIG (reference sequence). CDR3 sequence reads: CAWSVAGTDTQYF. In DNA, the CDR3 is TGTGCCTGGAGTGTAGCCGGGACAGATACGCAGTATTTT.

The chain employs TRBV24-1 and TRBJ2-3; 9 nucleotides agree with TRBD2. Germline values: CDR1 KGHDR, CDR2 SFDVKD. Unmatched junction bases numbered 10, after V lost 3 bases and J lost 4 bases. This CDR3 region has 17 residues. CDR3 coding DNA: TGTGCCACCAGTGATGCCAGAGCGGGGGGTGTACCAGATACGCAGTATTTT. Translation gives CATSDARAGGVPDTQYF.

The CDR3 DNA follows: TGTGCCAGCAGCGCCTCGGGGGGCGAAAAACTGTTTTTT. It translates to CASSASGGEKLFF. The gene calls are TRBV9 and TRBJ1-4; possible D gene TRBD1, 6 bases. V lost 3 bases to trimming and J lost 8 bases, with 11 bases between them. The CDR3 is 13 amino acids. CDR1 and CDR2 from the germline V gene are SGDLS and YYNGEE.

This clone was counted a single time. The chain links TRBV19 to TRBJ2-1; TRBD2 aligns across 15 bases. CDR1 and CDR2 (germline): LNHDA, SQIVND (reference sequence). This CDR3 contains 15 residues. Losses at the gene ends were 5 bases for V and 12 bases for J; bases not matched to a gene: 8. CDR3 in amino acids: CASSPRTSGGAAQFF. Written as DNA, the CDR3 is TGTGCCAGTAGTCCCCGGACTAGCGGGGGGGCGGCGCAGTTCTTC.

This rearrangement joins TRBV11-2 to TRBJ2-3, with a weak D call TRBD2 (6 bases). Germline V CDR1 and CDR2: SGHAT, FQNNGV. The CDR3 has 13 amino acids. V was clipped by 3 bases and J by 4 bases, with 8 bases between them. The CDR3 DNA is TGTGCCAGCAGCTTGGGGGGTTCAGATACGCAGTATTTT. Its protein product is CASSLGGSDTQYF.

The chain recombines TRBV11-2 with TRBJ2-3; TRBD2 aligns across 10 bases. Germline-derived CDR1 and CDR2 are SGHAT and FQNNGV. The trim removed 1 base at V and 2 bases at J, leaving 6 bases unmatched. The CDR3 is 17 residues long. CDR3 residues: CASSLGGGLATTDTQYF. In DNA form, the CDR3 reads TGTGCCAGCAGCTTAGGGGGGGGACTAGCGACCACAGATACGCAGTATTTT.

The CDR3 DNA follows: TGTGCCAGCTCCATCGGGGGCGAGCAGTACTTC. Translation gives CASSIGGEQYF. This sequence joins TRBV11-2 and TRBJ2-7; D is perhaps TRBD2 (6 bases). The CDR3 has 11 amino acids. Germline CDR1 is SGHAT and CDR2 is FQNNGV. With 8 bases removed from V and 6 bases from J, the gap between germline ends came to 11 bases. The full variable domain, with the rest looked up from reference TRBV11-2 and TRBJ2-7, is EAGVAQSPRYKIIEKRQSVAFWCNPISGHATLYWYQQILGQGPKLLIQFQNNGVVDDSQLPKDRFSAERLKGVDSTLKIQPAKLEDSAVYLCASSIGGEQYFGPGTRLTVT.

Only a few counts were recorded for this clone. The chain recombines TRBV21-1 with TRBJ1-6; the table calls TRBD1, which could not be checked here. TRBV21-1 is described as a pseudogene. The CDR3 has 14 residues. The CDR3 spells CASPSGTGESPLHF. DNA for the CDR3: TGTGCCAGCCCCTCCGGGACAGGGGAGTCACCCCTCCACTTT.